This TCR beta chain was recovered during a study of radiotherapy plus CTLA-4 blockade in lung cancer (dated by TCRdb to between 2018 and 2020). About the investigation overall: Objective responses occurred in roughly a sixth of enrolled patients, and around 29% achieved disease control. Beyond this particular receptor, the publication reports: The strongest predictors of response were reported to be early dynamic shifts in blood T cell clones along with a rise in serum interferon-beta following radiation. After treatment with radiotherapy and ipilimumab, TCR clones that originated in tumors expanded in peripheral blood.

Library prep was done by the immunoSEQ multiplex PCR assay. Imported from immuneACCESS, the table was reduced by TCRdb to in-frame sequences with V and J called. These copies leave out some clones; in studies compared against another copy, an unresolved V gene accounts for under half, and the cause of the remainder is not known. The sample contains around 37,000 clones, around 75% of them found a single time. The ten largest clones represent less than 15% of the sample. The junction shows trimming of 5 bases on V and 1 base on J, and the gene matches do not reach 5 bases of it. The CDR3 holds 14 amino acids from the cysteine to the phenylalanine. The CDR3 DNA has 42 bases and is translated from base 1. The germline V gene (reference sequence) provides CDR1 GTSNPN and CDR2 SVGIG. For this clone: The clone's antigen remains unknown. No clone much larger than this one lies a single base away; base qualities are absent.

In this study, focal radiation therapy paired with CTLA-4 blockade (ipilimumab) was tested in patients who had chemo-refractory metastatic non-small-cell lung cancer. The sequence links TRBV30 to TRBJ2-3, with 8 middle bases fitting TRBD2. The material was peripheral blood, obtained from a patient treated with radiotherapy plus ipilimumab. The clonotype was recovered from a human donor with non-small cell lung cancer that progressed on radiotherapy plus ipilimumab. The encoded CDR3 is CAWEPGGRTDTQYF. The nucleotide sequence is given as TGTGCCTGGGAGCCGGGGGGGCGCACAGATACGCAGTATTTT.